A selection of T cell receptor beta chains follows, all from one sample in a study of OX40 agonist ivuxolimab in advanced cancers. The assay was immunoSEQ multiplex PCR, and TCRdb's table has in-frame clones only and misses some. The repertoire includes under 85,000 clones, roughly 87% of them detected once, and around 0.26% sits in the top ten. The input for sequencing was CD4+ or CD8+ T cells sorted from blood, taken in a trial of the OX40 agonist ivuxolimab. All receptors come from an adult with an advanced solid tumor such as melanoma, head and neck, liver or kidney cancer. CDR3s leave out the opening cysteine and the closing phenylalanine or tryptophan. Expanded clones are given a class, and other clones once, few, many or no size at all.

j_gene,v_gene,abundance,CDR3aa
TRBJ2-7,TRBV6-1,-,ASSAAGQDAYEQY
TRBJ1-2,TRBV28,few,ASRKDFRDYGYT
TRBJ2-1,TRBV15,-,ATSPRTFNEQF
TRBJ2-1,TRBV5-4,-,ASSITTGGVNEQF
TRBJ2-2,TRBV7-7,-,ASSFSMTGELF
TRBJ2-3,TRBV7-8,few,ASSSAWAAPGPKVDTQY
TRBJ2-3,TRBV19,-,ASSIGLGVDTQY
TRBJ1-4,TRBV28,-,ASSRVATNEKLF
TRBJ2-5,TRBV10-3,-,AISDYDRGGQTQY
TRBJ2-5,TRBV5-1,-,ASSLQSGDEETQY
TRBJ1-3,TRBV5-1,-,ASSLAGIGNTIY
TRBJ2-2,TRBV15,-,ATSRDLLAGGTNTGELF
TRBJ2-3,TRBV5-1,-,ASKQGAPSTDTQY
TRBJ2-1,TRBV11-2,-,ASSLEVGSYNEQF
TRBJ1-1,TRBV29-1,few,SVAQGQMNTEAF
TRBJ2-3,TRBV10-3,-,AISMTDRDTQY
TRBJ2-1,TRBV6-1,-,ASSETTSGRSEQF
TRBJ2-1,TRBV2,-,ASSENSGGDVSYNEQF
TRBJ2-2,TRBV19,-,ASSAKPGLENTGELF
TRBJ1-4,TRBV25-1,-,ASSADRGHEKLF
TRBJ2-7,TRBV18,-,ASSPAFGGRGEQY
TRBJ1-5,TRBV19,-,ASSRGQGHQPQH
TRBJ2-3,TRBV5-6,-,ASSAQTGYTDTQY
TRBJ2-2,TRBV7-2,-,ASSPGTAYTGELF
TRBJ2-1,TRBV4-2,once,ASSQERETEQF
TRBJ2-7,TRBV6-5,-,ASSYRDRFYEQY
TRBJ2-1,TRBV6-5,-,ASRQDHAGGYEQF
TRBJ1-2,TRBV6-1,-,ASGQGRGYT